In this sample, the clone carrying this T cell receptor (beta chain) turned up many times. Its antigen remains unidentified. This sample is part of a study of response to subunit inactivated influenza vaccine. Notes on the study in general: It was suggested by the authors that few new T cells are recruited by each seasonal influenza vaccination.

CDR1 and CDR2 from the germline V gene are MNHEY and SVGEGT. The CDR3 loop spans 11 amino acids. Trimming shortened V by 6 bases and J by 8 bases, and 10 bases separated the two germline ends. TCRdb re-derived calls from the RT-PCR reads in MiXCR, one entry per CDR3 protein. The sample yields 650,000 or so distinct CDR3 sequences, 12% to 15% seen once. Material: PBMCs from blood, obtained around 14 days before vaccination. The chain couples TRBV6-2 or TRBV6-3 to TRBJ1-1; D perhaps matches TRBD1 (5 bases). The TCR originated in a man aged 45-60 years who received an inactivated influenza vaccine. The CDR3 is CASRQTVEAFF. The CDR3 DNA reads TGTGCCAGCAGGCAGACAGTCGAAGCTTTCTTT.